These T cell receptor beta chains were read from a single sample in a study of T cell clonotyping in hematopoietic cell transplantation. Assay used: immunoSEQ multiplex PCR; TCRdb lists only in-frame clones, some missing. The table records approximately 20,000 clones, roughly three quarters of them present only once. The sample consisted of peripheral blood mononuclear cells. The receptors were gathered from a man in his fifties or sixties in good health. Some clones in this sample may be carry-over from other donors' samples. Both conserved end residues are part of each CDR3.

J gene | V gene | CDR3 protein
TRBJ2-7 | TRBV7-6 | CASSPSSGRMTFYEQYF
TRBJ1-1 | TRBV11-3 | CASSPQPWVDTEAFF
TRBJ2-7 | TRBV25-1 | CASSESGFSSYEQYF
. | TRBV5-5 | CASSLVNMGLAAEQYF
TRBJ1-4 | TRBV11-2 | CASSSTGTVGKLFF
TRBJ1-5 | TRBV2 | CASSHGTGPNQPQHF
TRBJ1-2 | TRBV2 | CASRGAGTPPYGYTF
TRBJ1-2 | TRBV29-1 | CSVPGQGTYYGYTF
TRBJ2-7 | TRBV10-2 | CASSERGMTSGSSYEQYF
TRBJ1-1 | TRBV11-2 | CASSIETNTEAFF
TRBJ2-5 | TRBV2 | CASKGARGTQYF
TRBJ1-5 | TRBV6-6 | CASMGQPNQPQHF
TRBJ1-3 | TRBV7-9 | CASNNLRGSVDTIYF
TRBJ2-5 | TRBV7-9 | CASSADWTKGETQYF
TRBJ2-2 | TRBV27 | CASSFAGAATGELFF
TRBJ2-2 | TRBV19 | CASSDSGGVPTGELFF
TRBJ2-7 | TRBV11-2 | CASSLGQGHSYEQYF
TRBJ1-5 | TRBV28 | CASSLGRASNQPQHF
TRBJ2-7 | TRBV4-3 | CASSHQDLPHYEQYF
TRBJ1-2 | TRBV11-2 | CASSRTGTVYGYTF
TRBJ2-3 | TRBV13 | CASSSSSGGATDTQYF
TRBJ1-1 | TRBV5-6 | CASSLQGAGVMNTEAFF
TRBJ1-5 | TRBV10-3 | CAIATGGDNQPQHF
TRBJ2-7 | TRBV4-3 | CASSQDLAGGLLSYEQYF
TRBJ2-7 | TRBV25-1 | CASSAGTSSYEQYF
TRBJ2-7 | TRBV30 | CAWSRQYEQYF
TRBJ2-2 | TRBV5-4 | CASSLARQGAITGELFF
TRBJ2-7 | TRBV2 | CASKWGQGPYEQYF
TRBJ2-7 | TRBV28 | CASSLSITGSLRGEQYF
TRBJ2-3 | TRBV7-9 | CASRRTSDTDTQYF
TRBJ1-3 | TRBV25-1 | CASSEYRNSGNTIYF
TRBJ1-5 | TRBV19 | CASNGAGQSVQPQHF
TRBJ1-3 | TRBV6-1 | CASSEAGVQGSGNTIYF
TRBJ2-1 | TRBV7-2 | CASSLPPGAPFTSEQFF
TRBJ2-7 | TRBV30 | CAWSEQGREQYF
TRBJ2-1 | TRBV6-6 | CASSYSQKTYNEQFF
TRBJ2-3 | TRBV7-3 | CASSVALETDTQYF
TRBJ2-7 | TRBV6-5 | CASVAGGTSSYEQYF
TRBJ1-2 | TRBV5-4 | CASSLAMDPNYGYTF
TRBJ1-2 | TRBV6-5 | CASSYDREGYGYTF
TRBJ1-2 | TRBV11-1 | CASSPWTGSYGYTF
TRBJ2-6 | TRBV7-2 | CASSLGGRLSGANVLTF
TRBJ2-5 | TRBV18 | CASSPGRTMGTGETQYF
TRBJ1-6 | TRBV14 | CASSQLWGSSYNSPLHF
TRBJ1-2 | TRBV7-2 | CASSLGQVFYGYTF
TRBJ2-7 | TRBV5-1 | CASSLVGYEQYF
TRBJ2-5 | TRBV30 | CAWREQGARETQYF
TRBJ2-3 | TRBV19 | CASGLAVGDTQYF
TRBJ1-2 | TRBV7-8 | CASSLDSGSPYGYTF